The clone carrying this T cell receptor (beta chain) showed up just a few times. Repertoires were generated with immunoSEQ multiplex PCR, while TCRdb's copy carries only in-frame clones and drops some. The sample yields some 180,000 clones, around 79% seen once. The data stem from a study of blood T cell repertoires in COVID-19. Study in general: Each recovered donor of Cohort 3 presented with two negative PCRs, clearance, or symptom resolution. PBMCs, B-cell-depleted T cells, or T cells provided the cDNA or gDNA that made up the material.

This CDR3 has 13 residues. Germline CDR1 is LGHDT and CDR2 is YNNKEL (reference sequence). Trimming cost V 4 bases and J 13 bases; bases outside gene matches: 9. Sequences were obtained from PBMCs or T cells enriched from blood (not recorded which). V gene TRBV3-1 (or the pseudogene TRBV3-2) combines with J gene TRBJ2-1, with TRBD1 matching 8 bases. The TCR was taken from a woman aged 70 to 79 in a cohort exposed to, infected with or recovered from COVID-19 (not recorded which). CDR3 residues: CASSLRPTGAQFF. For the CDR3, the DNA is TGTGCCAGCAGCCTCAGACCGACAGGGGCCCAGTTCTTC.